These 14 T cell receptor beta chains were all obtained from the same sample, sequenced in a study of shared clonotypes between healthy human individuals (dated by TCRdb to the early 2020s). The method behind the library was the immunoSEQ multiplex PCR assay. Held by TCRdb, this immuneACCESS table contains in-frame sequences only and omits some clones. Under half of the omission traces to an unresolved V gene where checked; the cause of the rest is unknown. In this sample the table shows over 300,000 clones, around 86% of which occur a single time. The top ten clonotypes cover roughly 15% of the sample. The sequenced sample consisted of memory CD8+ T cells sorted from blood. The cell subset or site label corresponds to: CD45RO+ cells pooled with CCR7-negative TemRA cells. Receptor source: a man younger than 35 in good health.

This clone has at least ten counts. The sample contains more than one DNA sequence encoding this CDR3. The rearrangement uses TRBV27 and TRBJ2-6; TRBD1 aligns across 10 bases. Germline V gene sequence: CDR1 MNHEY, CDR2 SMNVEV (reference sequence). V lost 4 bases to trimming and J lost 1 base; unmatched junction nucleotides: 1. CDR3 length: 16 amino acids. The CDR3 region has the DNA TGTGCCAGCAGTTGGACAGGGGGATCTGGGGCCAACGTCCTGACTTTC. Residues: CASSWTGGSGANVLTF.

The chain links TRBV29-1 to TRBJ1-1; TRBD1 matches at 7 bases. The CDR3 spans 11 residues. Germline CDR1 reads SQVTM; CDR2 reads ANQGSEA. The J segment lost 5 bases and the V segment lost 6 bases, leaving 3 bases of the junction unmatched. In nucleotides, the CDR3 is TGCAGCGTCGAACAGGGGACTGAAGCTTTCTTT. Its translation is CSVEQGTEAFF.

The chain employs TRBV10-3 and TRBJ2-7; 7 bases are shared with TRBD1. CDR3 length: 14 amino acids. The J segment lost 2 bases and the V segment lost 10 bases, leaving 11 bases of the junction unmatched. Germline values: CDR1 ENHRY, CDR2 SYGVKD. This CDR3 is CAKTDREQTYEQYF. CDR3 coding DNA: TGTGCCAAAACTGACAGGGAGCAAACCTACGAGCAGTACTTC.

This chain joins TRBV19 and TRBJ2-2; the D gene is possibly TRBD1 (5 bases). From germline, CDR1 is LNHDA and CDR2 SQIVND (reference sequence). CDR3 size: 14 residues. Trimming left V 4 bases short and J 7 bases short, with 13 bases between. The DNA of the CDR3 is TGTGCCAGTAGTAACTGGTCAGGGATCGGGGAGCTGTTTTTT. Protein sequence: CASSNWSGIGELFF.

V and J are TRBV6-1 and TRBJ2-7; no firm D call. Looked up from germline, CDR1 is MNHNS and CDR2 is SASEGT. This CDR3 is 15 amino acids long. Deletions cut 6 bases from V and 2 bases from J, with 17 bases between. The CDR3 DNA follows: TGTGCCAGCAGCCCCCTAAGGACGAAGACCTACGAGCAGTACTTC. This sequence encodes CASSPLRTKTYEQYF.

V and J are TRBV6-1 and TRBJ2-1; 13 bases match TRBD2. The germline V gene has CDR1 MNHNS and CDR2 SASEGT. CDR3 size: 18 residues. V shed 4 bases, J shed 8 bases, and the junction held 14 bases outside the gene matches. The CDR3 here is CASSGLAGGQDPSDEQFF. The CDR3 DNA follows: TGTGCCAGCAGTGGACTAGCGGGAGGCCAAGACCCTAGCGATGAGCAGTTCTTC.

The rearrangement links TRBV7-9 to TRBJ2-7; D may be TRBD2 (5 bases). The V gene lost 4 bases and the J gene lost 5 bases, with 21 bases spanning the gap. Germline CDR1 and CDR2: SEHNR and FQNEAQ (reference sequence). The CDR3 spans 16 residues. The DNA for the CDR3 is TGTGCCAGCAGCTCAGCTGCGGGTAGGCTCGTGGACGAGCAGTACTTC. As protein: CASSSAAGRLVDEQYF.

The V gene is TRBV6-1, the J gene TRBJ2-7; 9 nucleotides agree with TRBD1. The CDR3 consists of 15 residues. The germline CDR1 and CDR2 sequences are MNHNS and SASEGT. V was clipped by 1 base and J by 4 bases; unmatched bases: 5. In DNA, the CDR3 is TGTGCCAGCAGTGAAGTATGGACAGGGGATTACGAGCAGTACTTC. It specifies CASSEVWTGDYEQYF.

The chain uses TRBV19 and TRBJ2-3; TRBD2 is a possible D gene (6 bases). Trimming removed 7 bases at V and 3 bases at J, with 17 bases between. The germline V gene has CDR1 LNHDA and CDR2 SQIVND (reference sequence). There are 15 residues in the CDR3. The CDR3 region is CASKKGTSETDTQYF. For the CDR3, the DNA is TGTGCCAGTAAGAAAGGGACTTCGGAAACAGATACGCAGTATTTT.

The chain recombines TRBV30 with TRBJ2-1, with TRBD2 identical over 9 bases. The ends lost 5 bases at V and 0 bases at J; junction bases unmatched: 11. The CDR3 covers 17 residues. Germline CDR1 GTSNPN, CDR2 SVGIG (reference sequence). The CDR3: CAWGGLATVSSYNEQFF. In DNA form, the CDR3 reads TGTGCCTGGGGCGGACTAGCGACCGTTAGCTCCTACAATGAGCAGTTCTTC. Looking up the rest from reference TRBV30 and TRBJ2-1 gives the full variable domain: SQTIHQWPATLVQPVGSPLSLECTVEGTSNPNLYWYRQAAGRGLQLLFYSVGIGQISSEVPQNLSASRPQDRQFILSSKKLLLSDSGFYLCAWGGLATVSSYNEQFFGPGTRLTVL.

The chain joins TRBV11-2 to TRBJ1-2; no firm D call. Trimming stripped 4 bases from V and 2 bases from J, with 26 bases between. The CDR3 covers 19 residues. Germline V lookup: CDR1 SGHAT, CDR2 FQNNGV. In DNA form, the CDR3 reads TGTGCCAGCAGCTCTAAGGTACTGCTGTCCGATTCAGCGAACTATGGCTACACCTTC. It codes for CASSSKVLLSDSANYGYTF.

The chain links TRBV4-1 to TRBJ1-2; D is unclear. In germline, CDR1 is MGHRA, CDR2 YSYEKL. V was cut by 0 bases and J by 8 bases, with 16 bases left in between. The CDR3 has 15 residues. CDR3 region: CASSQDPNTDKGYTF. The DNA for the CDR3 is TGCGCCAGCAGCCAAGATCCTAACACAGACAAAGGCTACACCTTC.

Written as DNA, the CDR3 is TGTGCCAGCAGTTACGAATGGGGTTTTAGCAATCAGCCCCAGCATTTT. It codes for CASSYEWGFSNQPQHF. The chain uses TRBV6-6 and TRBJ1-5; D uncertain. The CDR3 runs to 16 residues. V lost 2 bases and J lost 0, with 11 bases in between. Germline V CDR1 and CDR2: MNHNY, SVGAGI (reference sequence).

The rearrangement uses TRBV7-2 and TRBJ2-7; D gene unclear. CDR3 length: 12 amino acids. CDR1 is SGHTA and CDR2 is FQGNSA in the germline V gene. Trimming shortened V by 2 bases and J by 2 bases, and 4 bases separated the two germline ends. CDR3 nucleotides: TGTGCCAGCAGCTTAACTGCCTACGAGCAGTACTTC. Translating gives CASSLTAYEQYF.